This record concerns one TCR beta chain sequence. Its antigen is not yet known. No quality values exist for individual bases; no much larger clone is one base distant. The data stem from a study of cytomegalovirus exposure and HLA in healthy donors (dated by TCRdb to the late 2010s). For the study in its entirety: According to an earlier analysis of 550 to 750 of the donors, 150 million to 200 million T cells yielded some 120 million unique TCR beta sequences and 276 Gb of sequence data. An early release that covered about 640 HLA-typed donors contained about 300 gigabases of sequencing data and 75 million to 100 million unique TCR sequences. The genetic ancestry cluster associated with self-reported Caucasian donors included 81% of the roughly 400 genotyped donors. The study aimed to test whether cataloging public T cell receptors could reveal signatures of past pathogen exposure. The study used immunosequencing to profile the T cell repertoires of hundreds of subjects and linked those repertoires to cytomegalovirus serostatus. Besides the first cohort of about 730 subjects, a separate validation cohort made up of 120 different subjects was used. To predict cytomegalovirus infection status, the study combined high-throughput TCR immunosequencing, statistical association of individual TCRs with disease status, and machine learning. In a later analysis, previously published TCR beta repertoires from some 640 donors were re-analyzed and high-resolution HLA genotyping was added so that TCR occurrence patterns could be studied. In the later analysis, no new phenotypic data were used to find candidate immune exposures; instead, reliance was placed on TCR beta sequences and their occurrence across donors. To decide whether each TCR beta V gene segment behaved as functional or pseudogenic, an earlier analysis of some 600 of the donors relied on high-throughput TCR beta sequencing. Donor age, sex, ethnicity and CMV serostatus were collected together with the repertoire data. Genome-wide SNP genotypes for about 55% of the roughly 670 donors were used in a later genetic analysis, which treated that subset as a discovery cohort. Every discovery cohort repertoire had been produced on one sequencing platform. HLA typing included class I and class II loci at four-digit resolution. Typing coverage varied by locus: 629-630 donors for A, B, C, DRB1 and DQB1; roughly 510 for DQA1; more than 600 for DPA1; under 490 for DPB1. A few DR-DQ haplotypes were treated as single units for association and clustering because of strong linkage in the cohort. Across approximately 420 genotyped donors of the cohort, an average of approximately 200,000 unique TCR beta nucleotide sequences per donor were sequenced, and approximately 17% of those sequences were non-productive.

Points the paper makes about the study in general: Roughly uniform sequencing depth across donors was assumed in presence/absence analyses, although this assumption may not hold. An earlier analysis of some 560 of the donors showed that most TCR beta V segments appeared in productive rearrangements either about 87% or about 30% of the time, which broadly matched IMGT annotations. The classifier was reported to diagnose cytomegalovirus status with high specificity and sensitivity in both the original cohort and the validation cohort. A later analysis reported that several top co-occurrence clusters appeared linked to parvovirus B19, influenza, CMV and Epstein-Barr virus. Immune exposure information for the cohort was limited to CMV serostatus. Across donors, most TCR sequences were observed very rarely, whereas some public TCRs were present in many individuals. HLA typing was unavailable for some donors at each locus, so association tests used only the typed subset. Because counts were too low, more than 15 rarely observed V segments, including chromosome 9 orphons, were left out of the earlier analysis of about 500 of the donors. Specific HLA alleles were associated with 18,000 or so TCR beta sequences at a false discovery rate of 0.05 in a later analysis. A group of highly shared sequence variants was considered likely to be a technical artifact of the sequencing pipeline. A total of fewer than 200 TCR beta chains were listed by the study as associated with cytomegalovirus. Only TCR beta chains were sequenced in this cohort, and the absence of alpha or paired-chain data limited detectable features. A later genetic analysis associated a missense DCLRE1C variant with V-gene and J-gene trimming of TCR beta chains, and an independent cohort replicated the association. In a later analysis, HLA-associated TCR beta chains were found to be more clonally expanded and to have lower generation probabilities than equally common non-associated chains. According to a later analysis, TCR association rates differed among HLA loci, with DRB1 alleles showing the most associated TCRs and HLA-C alleles showing the fewest. According to the authors, the approach could potentially be generalized to other disease states and immunological phenotypes. A later genetic analysis reported fewer N-insertions in productive TCRs among donors in an Asian-associated ancestry cluster than the roughly 640-donor mean. Linkage disequilibrium might explain the correlated functional status among segregating V segments, but an unknown experimental factor could not be ruled out. In vitro tests confirmed that a few of the cytomegalovirus-associated TCR beta chains recognize cytomegalovirus antigens. Because the 87-base-pair reads could not distinguish some IMGT-functional V segments, including TRBV6-2 and TRBV6-3, those segments were excluded. Strong co-occurrence of HLA alleles, especially DR and DQ, made assigning TCR associations to individual alleles difficult. A further reported finding was that TCR beta sequences accurately predicted the HLA-A and HLA-B alleles for most subjects in the first cohort. Most CMV-associated TCR beta chains appeared to be HLA-restricted in a later analysis, and the HLA associations seemed to be driven largely by CMV exposure.

Taken from the germline V gene, the CDR1 and CDR2 loops are MNHNS and SASEGT. The CDR3 covers 11 residues, taking in both the cysteine and the phenylalanine. Only the CDR3 DNA is retained, 33 bases long and in frame from the first base. The germline V and J ends show losses of 2 bases and 9 bases respectively, and no gene match explains 1 base of the junction. The receptor library was made with the immunoSEQ multiplex PCR assay. For the multiplex PCR, a mixture combining 60 forward primers for TCR Vbeta segments and 13 reverse primers for TCR Jbeta segments was used. Amplification of the CDR3 region of rearranged TCR beta genes was performed with a multiplex PCR assay on genomic DNA. The Illumina HiSeq System was used to sequence the amplified TCR beta libraries as 87-base-pair reads. The authors' analysis ran thus. In a later analysis, some 80 million unique TCR beta chains were counted across the 500 to 850 repertoires, and roughly 11 million of these chains were shared by at least two donors. Raw reads were error-corrected and collapsed into unique sequences with a nearest-neighbor algorithm that merged closely related sequences to remove PCR and sequencing errors. To assign V, D and J gene segments, CDR3 sequences were aligned to IMGT reference sequences. For a sequence to be retained, a match of at least six nucleotides was required to both a V gene segment and a J gene segment. Rearrangements were classified as productive when the CDR3 lacked stop codons and remained in frame with V and J, and all other rearrangements were classified as non-productive. CDR3 was defined according to IMGT convention as the region running from the second conserved V-encoded cysteine to the conserved J-encoded phenylalanine. In an earlier analysis of approximately 500 of the donors, sequences lacking an unambiguous match to a single V gene segment were excluded. In an earlier analysis of 587 of the donors, V segments were called functional above 56.7% productive rearrangements and were called segregating when the between-donor standard deviation exceeded 5%. A statistical classification framework was built to diagnose cytomegalovirus status from the catalog of TCR beta chain sequences. A later analysis assigned V and J genes by comparing TCR nucleotide sequences with IMGT/GENE-DB human TR gene sequences. A later analysis assigned CDR3 sequences and most-parsimonious VDJ recombination scenarios with the TCRdist pipeline. A later analysis defined each TCR beta chain by its CDR3 amino acid sequence plus V-gene family, and excluded reads lacking a unique V-gene family. In a later analysis, 500 to 650 highly shared, low-generation-probability nucleotide sequences were removed to address suspected cross-contamination and a sequencing artifact. In a later analysis, a clonal expansion index for each public chain was calculated from normalized within-repertoire ranks of inferred template counts. Generation probabilities in a later analysis came from a VDJ recombination model fitted to out-of-frame rearrangements, and those results were checked against IGoR. In a later analysis, TCR-TCR, TCR-HLA and TCR-CMV co-occurrence was scored with hypergeometric tests, and a repertoire-size bias correction was applied to TCR pairs. To estimate false discovery rates, a later analysis permuted the HLA or CMV assignments 20 times. In a later analysis, co-occurring TCRs were grouped using DBSCAN, and TCRdist sequence similarity was added for clustering within HLA-allele-positive subsets. Co-occurrence clustering excluded repertoires with fewer than 30,000 or more than 120,000 public chains, plus five with anomalous nucleotide sharing. The table was pulled from immuneACCESS by TCRdb, which kept in-frame rearrangements only. Such tables lose some clones; where checked, under half of the loss comes from unresolved V genes, and the rest has no known cause. V and J calls plus clone size are reproduced from that table; the DNA served to infer D and trimming. This sample comprises fewer than 200,000 clones, around three quarters of them detected only once. 5.7% of the sample goes to the ten largest clones.

In total, 600 or so healthy bone marrow donors made up the cohort. At the time of sampling, every cohort member was nominally healthy, though immune exposures that went unrecorded were likely present. The donor tested CMV seronegative and was one of the 352 seronegative cohort members. Every donor gave a peripheral blood sample, and the peripheral blood mononuclear cells from that sample were used for TCR beta sequencing. Genomic DNA extraction from the blood cell samples was performed with the Qiagen DNeasy Blood Extraction Kit. Sequenced sample: PBMCs. This receptor was identified in a man aged 40-55 years in good health and CMV-seronegative. The chain is made from TRBV6-1 and TRBJ2-7, with TRBD2 matching 7 junction bases. The DNA is as follows: TGTGCCAGCAGTGAACCGGGAGGGCAGTACTTC. It codes for CASSEPGGQYF.